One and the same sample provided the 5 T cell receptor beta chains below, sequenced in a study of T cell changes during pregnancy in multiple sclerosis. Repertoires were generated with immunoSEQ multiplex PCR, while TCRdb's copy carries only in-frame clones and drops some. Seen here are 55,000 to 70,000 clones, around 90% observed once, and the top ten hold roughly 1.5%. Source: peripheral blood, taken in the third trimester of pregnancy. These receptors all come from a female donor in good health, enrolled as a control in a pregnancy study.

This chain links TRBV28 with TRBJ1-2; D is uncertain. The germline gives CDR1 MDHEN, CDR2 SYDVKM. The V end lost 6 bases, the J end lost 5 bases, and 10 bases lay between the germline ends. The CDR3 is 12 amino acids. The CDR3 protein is CASRSEWYGYTF. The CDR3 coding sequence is TGTGCCAGCAGGTCGGAGTGGTATGGCTACACCTTC.

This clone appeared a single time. DNA for the CDR3: TGTGCCAGCCGGAGACAGCCCGAATTCAATCAGTACTTC. Residues: CASRRQPEFNQYF. The V call is TRBV2, the J call TRBJ2-4, with D tentatively TRBD1 (5 bases). With 8 bases removed from V and 12 bases from J, the gap between germline ends came to 20 bases. Germline-derived CDR1 and CDR2 are SNHLY and FYNNEI. The CDR3 extends over 13 amino acids.

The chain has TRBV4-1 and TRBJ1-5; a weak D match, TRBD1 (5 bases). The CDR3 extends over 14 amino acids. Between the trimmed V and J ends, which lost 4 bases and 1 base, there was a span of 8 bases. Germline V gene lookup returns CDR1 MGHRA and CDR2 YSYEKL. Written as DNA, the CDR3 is TGCGCCAGCAGCCCAAGACAGAGCAATCAGCCCCAGCATTTT. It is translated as CASSPRQSNQPQHF.

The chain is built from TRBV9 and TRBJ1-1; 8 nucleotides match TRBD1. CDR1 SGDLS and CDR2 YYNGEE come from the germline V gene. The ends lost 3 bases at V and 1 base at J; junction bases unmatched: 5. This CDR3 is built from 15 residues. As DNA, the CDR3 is TGTGCCAGCAGCGCAGGGGGCAGGAGGAACACTGAAGCTTTCTTT. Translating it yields CASSAGGRRNTEAFF. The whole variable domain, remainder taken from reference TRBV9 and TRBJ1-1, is DSGVTQTPKHLITATGQRVTLRCSPRSGDLSVYWYQQSLDQGLQFLIQYYNGEERAKGNILERFSAQQFPDLHSELNLSSLELGDSALYFCASSAGGRRNTEAFFGQGTRLTVV.

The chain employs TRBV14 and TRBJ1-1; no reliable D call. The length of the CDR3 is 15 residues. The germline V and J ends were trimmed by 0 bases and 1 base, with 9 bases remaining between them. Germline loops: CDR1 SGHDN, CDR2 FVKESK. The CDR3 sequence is CASSQENMRNTEAFF. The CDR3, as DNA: TGTGCCAGCAGCCAAGAGAATATGAGGAACACTGAAGCTTTCTTT.